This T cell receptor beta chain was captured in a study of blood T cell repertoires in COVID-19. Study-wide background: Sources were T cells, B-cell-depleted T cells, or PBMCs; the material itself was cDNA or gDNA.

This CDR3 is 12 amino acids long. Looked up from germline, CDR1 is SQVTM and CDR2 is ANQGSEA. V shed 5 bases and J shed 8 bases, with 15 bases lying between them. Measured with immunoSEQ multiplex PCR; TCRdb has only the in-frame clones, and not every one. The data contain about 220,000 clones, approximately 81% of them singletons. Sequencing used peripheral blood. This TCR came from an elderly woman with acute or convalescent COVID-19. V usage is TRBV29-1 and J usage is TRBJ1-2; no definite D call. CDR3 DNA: TGCAGCGTTAAGACGGCGGGAGGCGGCTACACCTTC. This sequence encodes CSVKTAGGGYTF.